This T cell receptor (beta chain) originates from a study of human T cells and chemical hapten exposure. The study, taken as a whole, reports: No alteration of TCRs above 1 in 1000 frequency was seen with DPC sensitization.

Unique molecular identifiers were attached to individual cDNA molecules during library preparation. TCRdb reanalysed the RACE reads using MiXCR and keeps one entry per CDR3 protein. Here the sample spans roughly 100,000 distinct CDR3 sequences, about 10% being singletons. Indicated time point: healthy volunteer bleed at 2 weeks. Unfractionated whole blood yielded total RNA. This clonotype was found a few times. Its antigen is unidentified. CDR1 MDHEN and CDR2 SYDVKM come from the germline V gene. CDR3 size: 14 residues. The V end was cut by 6 bases, the J end by 4 bases, with 15 bases between. The TCR originated in a female donor in good health. Some clones in this sample may be carry-over from other donors' samples. V gene TRBV28 combines with J gene TRBJ1-1, with no clear D. What was sequenced was whole blood. The CDR3 loop is CASSPPGSGTEAFF. CDR3 nucleotides: TGTGCCAGCAGCCCCCCCGGCAGCGGCACTGAAGCTTTCTTT.